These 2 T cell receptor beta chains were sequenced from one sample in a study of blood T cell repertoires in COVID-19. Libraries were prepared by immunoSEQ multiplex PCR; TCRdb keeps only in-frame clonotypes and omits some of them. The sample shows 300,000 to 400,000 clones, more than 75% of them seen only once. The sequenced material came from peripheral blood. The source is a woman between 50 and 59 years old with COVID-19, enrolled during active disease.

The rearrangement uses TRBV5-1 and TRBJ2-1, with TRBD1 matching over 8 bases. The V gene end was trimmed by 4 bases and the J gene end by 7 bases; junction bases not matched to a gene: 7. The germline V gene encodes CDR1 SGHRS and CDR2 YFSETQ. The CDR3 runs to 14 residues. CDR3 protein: CASSPGQGLNEQFF. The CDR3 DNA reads TGCGCCAGCAGCCCCGGACAGGGTCTTAATGAGCAGTTCTTC.

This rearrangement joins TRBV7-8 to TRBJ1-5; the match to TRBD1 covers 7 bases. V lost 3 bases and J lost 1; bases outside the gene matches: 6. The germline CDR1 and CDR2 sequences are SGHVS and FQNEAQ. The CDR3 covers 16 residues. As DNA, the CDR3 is TGTGCCAGCAGCTTCGACAGGGCGTTCAGCAATCAGCCCCAGCATTTT. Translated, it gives CASSFDRAFSNQPQHF.